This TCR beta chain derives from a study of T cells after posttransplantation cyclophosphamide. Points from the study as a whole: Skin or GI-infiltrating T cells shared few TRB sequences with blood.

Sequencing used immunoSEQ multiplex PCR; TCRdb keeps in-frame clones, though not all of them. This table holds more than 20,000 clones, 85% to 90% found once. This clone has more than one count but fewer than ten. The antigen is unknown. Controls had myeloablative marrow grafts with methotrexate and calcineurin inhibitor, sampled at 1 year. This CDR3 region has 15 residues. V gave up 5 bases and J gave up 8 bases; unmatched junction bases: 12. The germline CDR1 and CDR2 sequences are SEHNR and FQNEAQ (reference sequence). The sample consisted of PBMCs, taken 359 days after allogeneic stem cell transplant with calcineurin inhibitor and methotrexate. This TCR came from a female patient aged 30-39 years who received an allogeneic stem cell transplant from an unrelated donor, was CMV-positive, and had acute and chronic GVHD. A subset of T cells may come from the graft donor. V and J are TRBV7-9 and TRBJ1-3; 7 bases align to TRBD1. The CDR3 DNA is TGTGCCAGCAGCAAGGACAGGCCCGGTGTGGACACCATATATTTT. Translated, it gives CASSKDRPGVDTIYF.